This T cell receptor beta chain was retrieved from a study of blood T cell repertoires in COVID-19. This clone appeared once. One junction end disagrees with the germline gene, perhaps due to a read error. From germline, CDR1 is SNHLY and CDR2 FYNNEI. The CDR3 totals 13 residues. Method: immunoSEQ multiplex PCR; TCRdb's copy keeps in-frame clones and lacks some. This sample yields about 200,000 clones, of which roughly nine tenths are seen a single time; under 25% belongs to the top ten. Sequenced input: peripheral blood. The chain couples TRBV2 to TRBJ2-3; tentative D call: TRBD1 (6 bases). The clonotype originates from a man aged 55 to 69 with active or convalescent COVID-19. The CDR3 DNA reads TGTGCCAGCAGTGGACAGGACCCCCCACGGCCTCTTTTT. This sequence encodes CASSGQDPPRPLF. Filled out from reference TRBV2 and TRBJ2-3, the complete variable domain reads EPEVTQTPSHQVTQMGQEVILRCVPISNHLYFYWYRQILGQKVEFLVSFYNNEISEKSEIFDDQFSVERPDGSNFTLKIRSTKLEDSAMYFCASSGQDPPRPLFGPGTRLTVL.